The T cell receptor (beta chain) described here comes from a study of identical twins. Per germline, CDR1 MNHEY and CDR2 SVGAGI. V was pared by 4 bases and J by 1 base, with 10 bases between. The CDR3 has 14 residues. One entry per CDR3 protein, called by TCRdb with MiXCR from the 5' RACE reads. In the table there are 250,000 to 300,000 distinct CDR3 sequences, around 8.3% of which are singletons. Many counts were recorded for this clonotype. Separately, the same data were catalogued under a study of yellow fever vaccine responses in identical twins.

This chain joins TRBV6-5 and TRBJ2-5; D remains ambiguous. The sequenced sample was CD8+ T cells sorted from blood. The clonotype originates from a woman aged 18-29 years in good health. This CDR3 reads CASSSLVAQETQYF. The CDR3 bases are TGTGCCAGCAGTTCCCTAGTAGCCCAAGAGACCCAGTACTTC.